The present T cell receptor (beta chain) was sequenced within a study of cytomegalovirus exposure and HLA in healthy donors. This clone was seen a few times. CDR1 SGHRS and CDR2 YFSETQ come from the germline V gene. There are 14 residues in the CDR3. The V and J ends lost 4 bases and 8 bases respectively, with 15 bases between them. 60 Vbeta and 13 Jbeta primers were used in PCR. The assay was immunoSEQ multiplex PCR, and TCRdb's table has in-frame clones only and misses some. Among around 130,000 clones listed, about 76% were seen once. The receptor comes from a man aged 40-49 years in good health and CMV-seropositive. Sequencing used PBMCs. This chain uses TRBV5-1 with TRBJ1-4, with a possible D match to TRBD1 (6 bases). The CDR3 DNA is TGCGCCAGCAGCGAGGACAGTACGGGAGAAAAACTGTTTTTT. It specifies CASSEDSTGEKLFF. Full variable domain (missing parts from reference TRBV5-1 and TRBJ1-4): KAGVTQTPRYLIKTRGQQVTLSCSPISGHRSVSWYQQTPGQGLQFLFEYFSETQRNKGNFPGRFSGRQFSNSRSEMNVSTLELGDSALYLCASSEDSTGEKLFFGSGTQLSVL.